The TCR beta chain described here comes from a study of graft-versus-host responses after intestinal transplantation (TCRdb year 2021). As for the study more broadly: The transplants that recipients received were multivisceral, liver-intestinal, or isolated intestinal. The cohort enrolled 20 to 25 intestinal transplant recipients including one retransplant, and a few patients lacking pretransplant specimens were excluded. All recipients received anti-thymocyte globulin induction followed by maintenance tacrolimus and steroids for 3 to 4 years. After intestinal transplantation, graft-versus-host and host-versus-graft alloreactive T cell clones were followed in the graft, circulation and bone marrow using bulk TCR-beta CDR3 sequencing. Rather than being sequenced by the commercial service, samples from a few later patients were sequenced in-house on an Illumina MiSeq and processed with MiXCR. Donor T cell macrochimerism was defined as a peak of at least 4% donor T cells among recipient peripheral blood mononuclear cells. Alloreactive clones were identified by sequencing pre-transplant mixed lymphocyte reaction products and comparing them with unstimulated pre-transplant donor and recipient T cells.

Library prep was done by the immunoSEQ multiplex PCR assay. For most patients, genomic DNA was isolated with the Qiagen DNeasy Blood and Tissue Kit and shipped frozen to Adaptive Biotechnologies for TCR sequencing. For most patients, high-throughput TCR-beta CDR3 sequencing of genomic DNA was performed by Adaptive Biotechnologies. Per the original workflow: TCR sequencing data were retrieved from Adaptive's ImmunoSEQ software for 15 to 20 patients, whereas three other patients were processed with MiXCR and VDJtools. CD4 versus CD8 sorting errors were corrected by removing sequences found in both subsets at a frequency ratio below 5:1. CDR3 nucleotide sequences shared by donor and recipient were removed because the origin of these sequences could not be assigned. At least 2-fold expansion over unstimulated cells and a minimum CFSE-low frequency of 0.002% (template counts) or 0.001% (read counts) were required for clones to be classified as alloreactive. Clones were considered mappable if detected in sequenced pre-transplant spleen, lymph node, or MLR CFSE-low populations of the donor or recipient. Cumulative frequency of alloreactive clones was calculated as a percentage of all sequences weighted by copy number. Held by TCRdb, this immuneACCESS table contains in-frame sequences only and omits some clones. Under half of the omission traces to an unresolved V gene where checked; the cause of the rest is unknown. The V and J calls and clone size come from that table; D and trimming were worked out from the DNA. Counted in this sample were roughly 110,000 clones; around 90% of them appeared once. About 0.73% of the sample lies in the top ten.

V drops 5 bases and J drops 5 bases, leaving 16 bases in between. Per the germline V gene, SGHRS is the CDR1 and YFSETQ is the CDR2. From cysteine to phenylalanine, the CDR3 is 15 amino acids long. Of the read, only the CDR3 DNA is kept; its 45 bases are in frame from base 1. Concerning this clone itself: What antigen it recognizes has not been identified. No clone much larger than this one lies a single base away; base qualities are absent.

Explained via the paper, the time point label denotes: cells obtained before transplantation from donor or recipient. CD3+CD4+ and CD3+CD8+ populations were FACS-sorted from unstimulated pre-transplant donor and recipient cells taken from spleen or lymph nodes. On the study overall, not on this receptor specifically: Conclusions were limited by the relatively low number and heterogeneity of intestinal transplant patients. Early after transplant, declines in HvG clones were associated with peak levels of circulating GvH clones. GvH clones were detected in recipient bone marrow, and some of these GvH clones were observed earlier in ileal mucosa or blood, consistent with an intestinal mucosal origin. Patients with donor T cell macrochimerism had high GvH to HvG T cell clonal ratios in their allografts.

The rearranged chain carries TRBV5-1 and TRBJ2-2, with a tentative D gene TRBD2 over 5 matching bases. The receptor was derived from a human donor who was the organ donor for an intestinal transplant. Sequenced material: unstimulated CD4+ T cells sorted from spleen or lymph node cells, taken before transplant. Here is the DNA: TGCGCCAGCAGACCGGGGATAGGCAATACCGGGGAGCTGTTTTTT. Its translation is CASRPGIGNTGELFF.